This entry features one TCR beta chain sequence. Antigen: not known. The sample originates from a study of cytotoxic CD8 clonotypes in ibrutinib-treated CLL. Study details: Partial responses numbered some 24 and complete responses 2; after a median around 68 months, 14 stayed remitted and 12 progressed.

The method was immunoSEQ multiplex PCR; TCRdb's version includes in-frame clones alone and lacks a portion of them. The table records approximately 97,000 clones, 60% to 80% of them present only once. The germline gives CDR1 SEHNR, CDR2 FQNEAQ (reference sequence). V lost 6 bases and J lost 3, with 14 bases in between. The CDR3 runs 15 residues. General observations from the study: Baseline values of clonality outstripped age-matched healthy donors and followed circulating CD8+ T-cell counts. Contraction or stability on treatment was seen for public clonotypes, which were uncommon.

The chain combines TRBV7-9 with TRBJ1-4, with a tentative D call TRBD1 (5 bases). The specimen was PBMCs, collected after 24 months of ibrutinib treatment. This sequence originates from a human donor with chronic lymphocytic leukemia. Here the CDR3 DNA reads TGTGCCAGCAGTATGGGGACGGTGTCTAATGAAAAACTGTTTTTT. Its translation: CASSMGTVSNEKLFF. Variable domain in full (rest from reference TRBV7-9 and TRBJ1-4): DTGVSQNPRHKITKRGQNVTFRCDPISEHNRLYWYRQTLGQGPEFLTYFQNEAQLEKSRLLSDRFSAERPKGSFSTLEIQRTEQGDSAMYLCASSMGTVSNEKLFFGSGTQLSVL.